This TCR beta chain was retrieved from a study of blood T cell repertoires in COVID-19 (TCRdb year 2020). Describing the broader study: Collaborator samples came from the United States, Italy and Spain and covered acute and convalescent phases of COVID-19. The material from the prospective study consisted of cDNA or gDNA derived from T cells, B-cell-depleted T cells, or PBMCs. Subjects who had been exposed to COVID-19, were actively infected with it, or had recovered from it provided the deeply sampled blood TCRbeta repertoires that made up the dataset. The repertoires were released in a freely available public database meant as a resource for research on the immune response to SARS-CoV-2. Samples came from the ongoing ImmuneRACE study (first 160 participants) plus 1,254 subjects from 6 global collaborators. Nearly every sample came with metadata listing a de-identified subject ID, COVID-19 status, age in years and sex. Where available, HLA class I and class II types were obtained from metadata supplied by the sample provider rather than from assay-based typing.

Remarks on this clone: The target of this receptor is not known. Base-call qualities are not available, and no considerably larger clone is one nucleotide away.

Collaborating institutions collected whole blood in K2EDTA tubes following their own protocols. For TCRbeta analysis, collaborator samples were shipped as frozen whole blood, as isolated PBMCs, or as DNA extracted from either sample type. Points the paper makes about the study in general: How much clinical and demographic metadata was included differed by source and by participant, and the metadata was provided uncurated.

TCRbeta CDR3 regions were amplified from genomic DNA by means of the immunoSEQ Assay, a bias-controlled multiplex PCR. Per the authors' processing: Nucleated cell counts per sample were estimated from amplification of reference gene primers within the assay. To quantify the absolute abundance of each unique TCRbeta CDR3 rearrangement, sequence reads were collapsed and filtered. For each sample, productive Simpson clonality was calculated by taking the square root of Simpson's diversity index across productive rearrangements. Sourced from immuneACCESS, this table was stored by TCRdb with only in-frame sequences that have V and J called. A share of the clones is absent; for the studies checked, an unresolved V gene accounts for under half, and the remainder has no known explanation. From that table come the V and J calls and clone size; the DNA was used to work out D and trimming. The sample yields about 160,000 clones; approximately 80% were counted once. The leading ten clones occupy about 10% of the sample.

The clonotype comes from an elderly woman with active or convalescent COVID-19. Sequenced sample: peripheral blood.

The DNA sequence is as follows: TGTGCCAGCAGCCCGATCGTGACAGGGGGCAATGGCTACACCTTC. Translated, it reads CASSPIVTGGNGYTF. The chain is made from TRBV5-4 and TRBJ1-2, with TRBD1 identical over 10 junction bases. Reading the germline V gene (reference sequence) gives CDR1 SGHNT and CDR2 YYREEE. The CDR3 sequence holds 15 residues, the cysteine and phenylalanine included. The CDR3 DNA has 45 bases and is translated from base 1. V is pruned by 4 bases and J by 6 bases, leaving 9 bases of the junction without a gene match.